These T cell receptor beta chains were read from a single sample in a study of cytomegalovirus exposure and HLA in healthy donors. TCRdb's table, derived via immunoSEQ multiplex PCR, lists solely in-frame clones and lacks some. The data hold under 200,000 clones, with about four fifths observed a single time. The specimen was PBMCs. These receptor sequences come from a man between 25 and 39 years old in good health and CMV-seronegative. Each CDR3 is given without its conserved first and last residue.

j_gene	v_gene	CDR3aa
TRBJ1-5	TRBV6-1	AESELNQPQH
TRBJ2-1	TRBV7-9	ASSLGAHYNEQF
TRBJ1-3	TRBV28	ASSLTLPRGNTIY
TRBJ1-5	TRBV6-6	ASSYRTGKFNQPQH
TRBJ1-3	TRBV14	ASSPRQSSGNTIY
TRBJ2-4	TRBV5-4	ASSLFTGGGGEGQY
TRBJ1-4	TRBV15	ATSMGQGVEKLF
TRBJ2-7	TRBV10-3	AIRSGDSAYEQY
TRBJ1-4	TRBV7-2	ASSRRTGTDEKLF
TRBJ2-1	TRBV5-6	ASSSLPDRQPYNEQF
TRBJ2-5	TRBV7-6	ASSGRTSGAQETQY